Presented here are 17 T cell receptor beta chains from one specimen sequenced in a study of blood T cell dynamics during melanoma immunotherapy. Time point defined: week 3, after first cycle of checkpoint inhibitor. The protocol was immunoSEQ multiplex PCR, while the TCRdb copy is restricted to in-frame clones and leaves out a portion. This table has about 7,000 clones, roughly 86% appearing once. The input for sequencing was blood, taken from a patient treated with checkpoint blockade. The receptors were sampled from a human donor with melanoma.

The chain couples TRBV23-1 to TRBJ2-2; D unclear. TRBV23-1 qualifies as an ORF whose function is uncertain. The V and J ends lost 0 bases and 0 bases respectively, with 8 bases between them. CDR3 size: 16 residues. The CDR3 DNA is TGCGCCAGCAGTCAATCGGCCGTAACGAACACCGGGGAGCTGTTTTTT. It is translated as CASSQSAVTNTGELFF.

V usage is TRBV11-1 and J usage is TRBJ2-1, with 7 bases matching TRBD2. Germline lookup yields CDR1 SGHAT and CDR2 FQDESV (reference sequence). J was trimmed by 9 bases and V by 2 bases; bases with no gene match: 13. The CDR3 totals 16 residues. The CDR3 protein is CASSLSRTSNVGEQFF. The CDR3 DNA is TGTGCCAGCAGCTTATCGAGGACTAGTAATGTCGGTGAGCAGTTCTTC.

The gene calls are TRBV11-2 and TRBJ1-2; D possibly corresponds to TRBD1 (6 bases). Germline loops: CDR1 SGHAT, CDR2 FQNNGV. V was shortened by 5 bases and J by 8 bases, with 15 bases between the two germline ends. The CDR3 has 13 residues. The CDR3 here is CASSLGQIGGYTF. The CDR3 DNA follows: TGTGCCAGCAGCCTCGGACAGATCGGAGGCTACACCTTC.

In its sample, this clone was seen a few times. The V and J genes are TRBV27 and TRBJ1-1, with unresolved D. V was cut by 1 base and J by 4 bases, with 16 bases left in between. Germline V gene sequence: CDR1 MNHEY, CDR2 SMNVEV (reference sequence). The CDR3 totals 16 residues. The CDR3 DNA sequence: TGTGCCAGCAGTTTATGGTTCCGGGGAGGTGGCACTGAAGCTTTCTTT. Translation: CASSLWFRGGGTEAFF.

This clone occurred a few times. The chain has TRBV5-5 and TRBJ1-1; D uncertain. Germline V gene sequence: CDR1 SGHKS, CDR2 YYEKEE (reference sequence). The CDR3 is made up of 16 amino acids. Trimming left V 4 bases short and J 0 bases short, with 16 bases between. The CDR3 DNA reads as TGTGCCAGCAGCCCCTTGTTCTCCGTGGTGAACACTGAAGCTTTCTTT. Its translation: CASSPLFSVVNTEAFF.

In DNA form, the CDR3 reads TGTGCCAGCAGCTCTCGAACGGGGTTAGACTACACCTTC. Protein: CASSSRTGLDYTF. The rearrangement uses TRBV7-2 and TRBJ1-2; D is uncertain. Trimming pared 4 bases from V and 10 bases from J, leaving 16 bases between. CDR1 and CDR2 from the germline V gene are SGHTA and FQGNSA. This CDR3 is built from 13 residues.

The chain has TRBV9 and TRBJ2-2, with 11 positions matching TRBD1. This CDR3 is built from 17 residues. Germline V lookup: CDR1 SGDLS, CDR2 YYNGEE. With 4 bases clipped from V and 2 bases from J, the junction kept 7 bases outside the gene matches. The CDR3 spells CASSFRTGGVNTGELFF. For the CDR3, the DNA is TGTGCCAGCAGCTTCCGGACAGGGGGCGTAAACACCGGGGAGCTGTTTTTT.

This clone was detected once. The chain recombines TRBV19 with TRBJ2-7, with unresolved D. The germline gives CDR1 LNHDA, CDR2 SQIVND (reference sequence). The CDR3 extends over 14 amino acids. Trimming stripped 1 base from V and 5 bases from J, with 12 bases between. The CDR3 DNA is TGTGCCAGTAGTATAGTTGGTAGCTCGGACGAGCAGTACTTC. Its translation: CASSIVGSSDEQYF.

The chain carries TRBV19 and TRBJ1-6, with TRBD1 matching 10 bases. The V and J ends lost 7 bases and 13 bases, in that order; junction bases with no gene match: 7. CDR3 length: 13 residues. From germline, CDR1 is LNHDA and CDR2 SQIVND (reference sequence). Written as DNA, the CDR3 is TGTGCCAGTACCGGACAGGGGGTTTCTCCCCTCCACTTT. Translating gives CASTGQGVSPLHF.

CDR3 sequence: CASSTTGRTYEQYF. The CDR3 DNA sequence: TGTGCCAGCAGTACGACAGGGCGGACCTACGAGCAGTACTTC. The chain recombines TRBV6-1 with TRBJ2-7; 7 bases are shared with TRBD1. Germline V gives CDR1 MNHNS, CDR2 SASEGT. J gave up 2 bases and V 5 bases, and 6 bases lay outside the gene matches. The CDR3 loop spans 14 amino acids.

J is TRBJ2-7 and V is TRBV5-1, with TRBD1 identical over 7 bases. The CDR3 is 13 amino acids. V was pared by 0 bases and J by 5 bases, with 2 bases of the junction left unmatched. The V gene's germline CDR1 is SGHRS and CDR2 YFSETQ. The CDR3 DNA sequence: TGCGCCAGCAGCTTGGGGCAGGGGGACGAGCAGTACTTC. Translating it yields CASSLGQGDEQYF.

This chain joins TRBV23-1 and TRBJ1-4, with 9 bases matching TRBD1. TRBV23-1 is an ORF for which the function is uncertain. The CDR3 loop spans 15 amino acids. The V gene end was trimmed by 0 bases and the J gene end by 7 bases; junction bases not matched to a gene: 3. Written as DNA, the CDR3 is TGCGCCAGCAGTCAATCGGACAGGGGCGGTGAAAAACTGTTTTTT. It translates to CASSQSDRGGEKLFF.

This chain connects TRBV27 to TRBJ2-1; D may be TRBD1 or TRBD2 (5 bases each). The V gene's germline CDR1 is MNHEY and CDR2 SMNVEV (reference sequence). With 7 bases removed from V and 9 bases from J, the gap between germline ends came to 16 bases. The length of the CDR3 is 13 residues. CDR3 sequence: CASIRTPGGEQFF. The CDR3 DNA follows: TGTGCCAGCATAAGAACCCCTGGGGGTGAGCAGTTCTTC.

The V call is TRBV5-5, the J call TRBJ1-5; possibly TRBD1 for D (5 bases). CDR3 length: 13 amino acids. The V and J ends lost 4 bases and 6 bases respectively, with 11 bases between them. CDR1 is SGHKS and CDR2 is YYEKEE in the germline V gene (reference sequence). The CDR3 DNA reads as TGTGCCAGCAGCAGGACGGGGACTCAGCCCCAGCATTTT. It is translated as CASSRTGTQPQHF.

As to this clone: Other DNA sequences in this sample translate to the same CDR3. This CDR3 is CASSQGQRITNEKLFF. As DNA, the CDR3 is TGTGCCAGCAGCCAAGGACAGAGGATAACTAATGAAAAACTGTTTTTT. The chain has TRBV14 and TRBJ1-4, with D possibly TRBD1 on 5 matching bases. Trimming took 1 base from V and 1 from J, leaving 10 bases between them. This CDR3 spans 16 amino acids. Germline-derived CDR1 and CDR2 are SGHDN and FVKESK.

J is TRBJ2-5 and V is TRBV29-1; 15 positions agree with TRBD2. V shed 8 bases and J 2 bases; nucleotides not matched to a gene: 3. Germline CDR1 SQVTM, CDR2 ANQGSEA. This CDR3 is built from 14 residues. CDR3 amino acids: CSIGTSGGQETQYF. The DNA for the CDR3 is TGCAGCATTGGGACTAGCGGGGGGCAAGAGACCCAGTACTTC.

The V call is TRBV6-5, the J call TRBJ2-2, with D unresolved. Germline V CDR1 and CDR2: MNHEY, SVGAGI. The ends were cut back, 2 bases at V and 2 bases at J, with 3 bases in the middle. CDR3 size: 13 residues. CDR3 sequence reads: CASSYQNTGELFF. The DNA for the CDR3 is TGTGCCAGCAGTTACCAAAACACCGGGGAGCTGTTTTTT.